Each of the 21 T cell receptor beta chains below was sequenced from the same sample in a study of CD8+CD57+ T cells in acquired aplastic anemia. Sequencing was done on patients that had shown CD8+CD57+ cell expansion by flow cytometry. TCR beta VDJ and CDR3 profiling used genomic DNA as template. MiXCR was run by TCRdb on the reads, yielding one entry per CDR3 protein. The sample lists approximately 150,000 distinct CDR3 sequences, about two thirds occurring once. The sequencing input was sorted CD4+, CD8+, or CD8+CD57+ T cells (not recorded which) from PBMCs. The receptors originated from a human donor with aplastic anemia.

V and J are TRBV7-9 and TRBJ2-7; 9 positions match TRBD1. Germline loops: CDR1 SEHNR, CDR2 FQNEAQ (reference sequence). V lost 7 bases and J lost 3; bases outside the gene matches: 4. The CDR3 loop spans 13 amino acids. Here the CDR3 DNA reads TGTGCCAGCACGCCGGGACAGGGCTACGAGCAGTACTTC. This gives the protein CASTPGQGYEQYF.

The chain is built from TRBV19 and TRBJ1-4, with D possibly matching TRBD1 (5 bases). The V gene's germline CDR1 is LNHDA and CDR2 SQIVND (reference sequence). The ends were cut back, 6 bases at V and 8 bases at J, with 10 bases in the middle. This CDR3 is 12 amino acids long. The CDR3 coding sequence is TGTGCCAGTAGGAATGAGGGGGAAAAACTGTTTTTT. Protein product: CASRNEGEKLFF.

The chain recombines TRBV29-1 with TRBJ2-7; the D call may be TRBD1 or TRBD2 (5 bases each). The CDR3 runs 14 residues. V lost 7 bases to trimming and J lost 0 bases, with 16 bases between them. The germline CDR1 and CDR2 sequences are SQVTM and ANQGSEA. The CDR3 is CSAGGRGSSYEQYF. The CDR3 DNA follows: TGCAGCGCTGGAGGAAGGGGAAGCTCCTACGAGCAGTACTTC.

The chain recombines TRBV6-4 with TRBJ2-2, with TRBD1 identical over 7 bases. V lost 3 bases to trimming and J lost 8 bases; unmatched junction nucleotides: 0. This CDR3 comprises 12 residues. The germline gives CDR1 MRHNA, CDR2 SNTAGT. CDR3 in amino acids: CASSEGQGELFF. For the CDR3, the DNA is TGTGCCAGCAGTGAGGGACAGGGGGAGCTGTTTTTT.

The sample holds many counts of this clonotype. The V call is TRBV6-6, the J call TRBJ2-7, with D maybe TRBD2 (6 bases). CDR1 is MNHNY and CDR2 is SVGAGI in the germline V gene (reference sequence). V shed 0 bases and J shed 1 base, with 10 bases lying between them. The CDR3 sequence is 15 residues long. CDR3 sequence reads: CASSYSGGASYEQYV. Here the CDR3 DNA reads TGTGCCAGCAGTTACTCAGGCGGGGCATCCTACGAGCAGTACGTC.

Details on this clonotype: At one end, the junction sequence differs from germline, possibly due to a read error. The J gene is TRBJ2-1, the V gene TRBV10-3; TRBD2 agrees at 9 bases. The CDR3 has 15 amino acids. The V gene's germline CDR1 is ENHRY and CDR2 SYGVKD. The CDR3 loop is CASSDVRGGRFEQFF. The CDR3 DNA follows: TGTGCCAGCAGTGACGTGCGGGGGGGCCGGTTTGAGCAGTTCTTC.

V is TRBV5-6 and J is TRBJ1-1; TRBD1 aligns across 7 bases. The V gene's germline CDR1 is SGHDT and CDR2 YYEEEE. The CDR3 covers 15 residues. The junction had 6 bases not matched to a gene; V was cut back by 0 bases and J by 4 bases. DNA of the CDR3: TGTGCCAGCAGCTTGGTAGACAGGGAGGGCACTGAAGCTTTCTTT. Residues: CASSLVDREGTEAFF.

The chain joins TRBV29-1 to TRBJ2-3, with TRBD1 matching over 12 bases. CDR3 size: 14 residues. Germline loops: CDR1 SQVTM, CDR2 ANQGSEA. J gave up 4 bases and V 5 bases, and 4 bases lay outside the gene matches. CDR3 sequence: CSVRGTGGADTQYF. The CDR3 nucleotides read TGCAGCGTTCGCGGGACAGGGGGCGCAGATACGCAGTATTTT.

The chain recombines TRBV6-1 with TRBJ2-2; the D is unclear. Trimming left V 6 bases short and J 3 bases short, with 8 bases between. Per the germline V gene, CDR1 is MNHNS and CDR2 is SASEGT. The CDR3 contains 13 residues. CDR3 bases: TGTGCCAGCAGGTTTTCGGACACCGGGGAGCTGTTTTTT. Translation: CASRFSDTGELFF.

The genes are TRBV2 and TRBJ1-6; D uncertain. This CDR3 has 14 amino acids. From germline, CDR1 is SNHLY and CDR2 FYNNEI. V dropped 5 bases and J dropped 13 bases, with 18 bases sitting between them. The CDR3 region is CASSYSGRSQPLHF. In DNA, the CDR3 is TGTGCCAGCAGTTACTCCGGCCGATCTCAGCCCCTCCACTTT.

On this clonotype itself: Mismatch with germline at one junction end may stem from a read error. The genes are TRBV19 and TRBJ2-2, with a possible D match to TRBD2 (5 bases). The CDR3 contains 13 residues. Germline V gives CDR1 LNHDA, CDR2 SQIVND (reference sequence). The DNA of the CDR3 is TGTGCCAGTAGTATAGGGTCCACCGGGGAACTGTTTTTT. It is translated as CASSIGSTGELFF.

This chain joins TRBV10-3 and TRBJ1-1, with unresolved D. CDR3 length: 15 amino acids. Looked up from germline, CDR1 is ENHRY and CDR2 is SYGVKD. The V end was cut by 6 bases, the J end by 0 bases, with 14 bases between. DNA of the CDR3: TGTGCCATCAGGGTTTCGGAGCTATTGAACACTGAAGCTTTCTTT. It is translated as CAIRVSELLNTEAFF.

This clonotype was observed a handful of times. The chain combines TRBV7-9 with TRBJ1-5; no firm D call. The CDR3 totals 13 residues. Per germline, CDR1 SEHNR and CDR2 FQNEAQ (reference sequence). The V end lost 2 bases, the J end lost 0 bases, and 2 bases lay between the germline ends. This chain's CDR3 is CASSLNSNQPQHF. DNA for the CDR3: TGTGCCAGCAGCTTAAATAGCAATCAGCCCCAGCATTTT.

The CDR3 loop reads CASGGIPYEQYF. The CDR3 DNA follows: TGTGCCAGCGGAGGCATACCCTACGAGCAGTACTTC. The chain joins TRBV2 to TRBJ2-7; D is possibly TRBD2 (5 bases). Germline V gene sequence: CDR1 SNHLY, CDR2 FYNNEI. The CDR3 has 12 residues. V lost 8 bases, J lost 2 bases, and 10 bases lay in between.

This clonotype is a singleton in its sample. The V and J genes are TRBV2 and TRBJ2-7, with 8 nucleotides matching TRBD1. V trimming: 7 bases; J trimming: 4 bases; junction bases outside the gene matches: 3. The CDR3 covers 12 residues. Germline V gene lookup returns CDR1 SNHLY and CDR2 FYNNEI. In nucleotides, the CDR3 is TGTGCCAGCACCGACAGGGGTTACGAGCAGTACTTC. Translating gives CASTDRGYEQYF.

The chain uses TRBV7-9 and TRBJ2-7, with D possibly TRBD2 on 6 matching bases. Germline V CDR1 and CDR2: SEHNR, FQNEAQ (reference sequence). Trimming stripped 5 bases from V and 0 bases from J, with 14 bases between. The CDR3 sequence is 15 residues long. The CDR3 here is CASSADGDSSYEQYF. CDR3 coding DNA: TGTGCCAGCAGCGCCGATGGGGACTCCTCCTACGAGCAGTACTTC.

The chain combines TRBV7-9 with TRBJ2-1; the D gene is possibly TRBD2 (5 bases). The CDR3 spans 11 residues. V gave up 5 bases and J gave up 10 bases, with 9 bases separating them. From germline, CDR1 is SEHNR and CDR2 FQNEAQ (reference sequence). The CDR3 DNA reads as TGTGCCAGCAGCCCACGACTAGAGCAGTTCTTC. Its protein is CASSPRLEQFF.

V and J are TRBV7-9 and TRBJ2-7; the D gene is possibly TRBD1 (6 bases). V was pared by 4 bases and J by 0 bases, with 19 bases between. Germline values: CDR1 SEHNR, CDR2 FQNEAQ (reference sequence). This CDR3 region has 17 residues. CDR3: CASSSPRTAKNSYEQYF. The CDR3 bases are TGTGCCAGCAGCTCGCCTCGGACAGCTAAGAACTCCTACGAGCAGTACTTC.

This clonotype showed up many times. The rearrangement joins TRBV6-4 to TRBJ1-1, with TRBD1 matching 8 bases. V lost 5 bases to trimming and J lost 1 base; unmatched junction nucleotides: 3. CDR3 length: 14 amino acids. Germline V gene data show CDR1 as MRHNA and CDR2 as SNTAGT. The CDR3 DNA sequence: TGTGCCAGCAGTCCGGGACAGGAGAACACTGAAGCTTTCTTT. Protein: CASSPGQENTEAFF.

This rearrangement joins TRBV15 to TRBJ2-2, with D hard to call. Deletions cut 5 bases from V and 1 base from J, with 5 bases between. Looked up from germline, CDR1 is LNHNV and CDR2 is YYDKDF (reference sequence). CDR3 length: 13 residues. DNA for the CDR3: TGTGCCACCAGCGGATGGAACACCGGGGAGCTGTTTTTT. Protein sequence: CATSGWNTGELFF.

The chain carries TRBV5-6 and TRBJ2-7; TRBD2 matches 8 bases. The length of the CDR3 is 17 residues. J was trimmed by 2 bases and V by 2 bases; bases with no gene match: 12. Germline loops: CDR1 SGHDT, CDR2 YYEEEE. CDR3 DNA: TGTGCCAGCAGCTTAGTAGGGGGGACTAGTCCTCCCTACGAGCAGTACTTC. Translation: CASSLVGGTSPPYEQYF.